The 10 T cell receptor beta chains below come from one sample, sequenced in a study of human T cells and chemical hapten exposure. Time point: patch test 3, about 24 weeks after DPC sensitization. Described treatment: therapeutic diphenylcyclopropenone sensitization with weekly scalp DPC. TCRdb processed the RACE reads anew with MiXCR; each CDR3 protein has one entry. This sample has some 110,000 distinct CDR3 sequences, with roughly 12% found just once. Source: whole blood, taken in connection with sensitization to the hapten diphenylcyclopropenone (DPC). The origin of the receptors is a woman aged 45-65 years with alopecia areata. Some clones in this sample may be carry-over from other donors' samples.

The gene calls are TRBV14 and TRBJ2-5; D remains unclear. Trimming took 4 bases from V and 2 from J, leaving 8 bases between them. The CDR3 sequence is 13 residues long. CDR1 SGHDN and CDR2 FVKESK come from the germline V gene. CDR3 sequence: CASSPPGQETQYF. CDR3 sequence (DNA): TGTGCCAGCAGCCCGCCGGGTCAAGAGACCCAGTACTTC.

This clonotype turned up a few times. The rearrangement joins TRBV28 to TRBJ2-7; no definite D call. V was clipped by 5 bases and J by 3 bases, with 14 bases between them. This CDR3 has 14 amino acids. Per the germline V gene, CDR1 is MDHEN and CDR2 is SYDVKM. CDR3 coding DNA: TGTGCCAGCAGTGAACCTGGCAGAGGCTACGAGCAGTACTTC. It encodes CASSEPGRGYEQYF.

This sequence joins TRBV29-1 and TRBJ2-7; either TRBD1 or TRBD2 may supply D (6 bases each). The CDR3 contains 12 residues. Looked up from germline, CDR1 is SQVTM and CDR2 is ANQGSEA. V was trimmed by 6 bases and J by 5 bases, leaving 14 bases between them. The CDR3 protein is CSVGPGADEQYF. In DNA form, the CDR3 reads TGCAGCGTGGGGCCGGGGGCGGACGAGCAGTACTTC.

This clonotype showed up just a few times. V and J are TRBV6-1 and TRBJ2-3; no reliable D call. CDR1 is MNHNS, CDR2 SASEGT, per germline. This CDR3 has 14 amino acids. The V gene lost 7 bases and the J gene lost 2 bases, with 13 bases spanning the gap. CDR3 bases: TGTGCCAGCAATAAGGCAGACCTCACAGATACGCAGTATTTT. Translated, it gives CASNKADLTDTQYF.

This chain uses TRBV5-6 with TRBJ2-5; either TRBD1 or TRBD2 may fit D (5 bases each). The CDR3 runs to 13 residues. Trimming pared 1 base from V and 4 bases from J, leaving 8 bases between. Germline loops: CDR1 SGHDT, CDR2 YYEEEE. The CDR3 loop is CASSLQGPETQYF. As DNA, the CDR3 is TGTGCCAGCAGCTTGCAGGGACCAGAGACCCAGTACTTC. The complete variable domain, with remaining parts taken from reference TRBV5-6 and TRBJ2-5, reads DAGVTQSPTHLIKTRGQQVTLRCSPKSGHDTVSWYQQALGQGPQFIFQYYEEEERQRGNFPDRFSGHQFPNYSSELNVNALLLGDSALYLCASSLQGPETQYFGPGTRLLVL.

The chain employs TRBV18 and TRBJ2-2; D call uncertain. V was shortened by 3 bases and J by 1 base, with 9 bases between the two germline ends. This CDR3 region has 15 residues. Germline V gene sequence: CDR1 KGHSH, CDR2 LQKENI. CDR3 sequence reads: CASSPKLENTGELFF. The CDR3 nucleotides read TGTGCCAGCTCACCTAAACTTGAGAACACCGGGGAGCTGTTTTTT.

This clonotype showed up many times. The chain links TRBV29-1 to TRBJ1-2; 7 bases are shared with TRBD1. V trimming: 4 bases; J trimming: 11 bases; junction bases outside the gene matches: 10. CDR1 is SQVTM and CDR2 is ANQGSEA in the germline V gene. The CDR3 length is 12 residues. In nucleotides, the CDR3 is TGCAGCGTTGTACGGGACAGCCCCAAATACACCTTC. It is translated as CSVVRDSPKYTF.

The CDR3, as DNA: TGCAGTGCTAACAGGGGGATTTTAGACAATGAGCAGTTCTTC. It is translated as CSANRGILDNEQFF. This chain uses TRBV20-1 with TRBJ2-1; the match to TRBD1 covers 8 bases. Trimming took 4 bases from V and 5 from J; bases not matched to a gene: 7. CDR3 length: 14 amino acids. Per the germline V gene, CDR1 is DFQATT and CDR2 is SNEGSKA (reference sequence).

Notes on this clonotype: A clone one base away is much larger, so this may be a read error. The rearrangement uses TRBV5-1 and TRBJ2-5, with 7 bases lining up with TRBD2. The CDR3 is made up of 14 amino acids. CDR1 is SGHRS, CDR2 YFSETQ, per germline. Here the CDR3 reads CASSLERGQDTQYF. CDR3 DNA sequence: TGCGCCAGCAGCCTTGAGCGGGGCCAAGATACCCAGTACTTC.

This clonotype was counted ten times or more. The chain employs TRBV9 and TRBJ2-3, with a weak D call TRBD1 (6 bases). Germline CDR1 is SGDLS and CDR2 is YYNGEE. This CDR3 has 14 residues. The germline V and J ends were trimmed by 4 bases and 2 bases, with 11 bases remaining between them. The chain's CDR3 is CASSTRQDTDTQYF. The CDR3 DNA reads as TGTGCCAGCAGCACCAGACAGGACACAGATACGCAGTATTTT.